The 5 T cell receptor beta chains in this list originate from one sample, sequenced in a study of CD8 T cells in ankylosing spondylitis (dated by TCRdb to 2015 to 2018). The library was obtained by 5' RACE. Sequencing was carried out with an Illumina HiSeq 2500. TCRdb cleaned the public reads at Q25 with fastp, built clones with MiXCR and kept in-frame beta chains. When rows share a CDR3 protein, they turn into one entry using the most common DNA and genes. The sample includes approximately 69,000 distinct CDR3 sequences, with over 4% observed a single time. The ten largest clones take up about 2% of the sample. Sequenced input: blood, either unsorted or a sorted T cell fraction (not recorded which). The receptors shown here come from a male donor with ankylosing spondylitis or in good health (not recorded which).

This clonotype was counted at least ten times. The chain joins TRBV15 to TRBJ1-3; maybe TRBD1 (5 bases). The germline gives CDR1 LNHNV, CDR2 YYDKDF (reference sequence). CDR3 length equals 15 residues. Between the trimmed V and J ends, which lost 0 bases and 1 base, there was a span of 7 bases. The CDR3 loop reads CATSREDTSGNTIYF. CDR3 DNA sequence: TGTGCCACCAGCAGAGAGGACACTTCTGGAAACACCATATATTTT.

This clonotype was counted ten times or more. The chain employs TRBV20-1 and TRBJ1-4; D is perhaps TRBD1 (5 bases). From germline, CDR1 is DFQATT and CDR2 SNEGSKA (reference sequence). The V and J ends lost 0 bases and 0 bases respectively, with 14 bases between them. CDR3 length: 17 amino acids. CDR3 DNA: TGCAGTGCTAGAGATTTACGGGACGGAACAACTAATGAAAAACTGTTTTTT. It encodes CSARDLRDGTTNEKLFF.

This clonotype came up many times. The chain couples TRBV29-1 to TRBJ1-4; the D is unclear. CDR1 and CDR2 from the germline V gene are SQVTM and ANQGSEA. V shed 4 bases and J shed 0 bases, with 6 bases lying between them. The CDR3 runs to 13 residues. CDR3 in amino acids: CSVVDPTNEKLFF. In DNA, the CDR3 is TGCAGCGTTGTAGACCCAACTAATGAAAAACTGTTTTTT.

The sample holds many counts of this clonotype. The CDR3 DNA reads as TGTGCCAGCAGCGTAGGTCTCATTGGAGGAGAGACCCAGTACTTC. Its protein is CASSVGLIGGETQYF. The chain recombines TRBV9 with TRBJ2-5, with D maybe TRBD2 (5 bases). Per the germline V gene, CDR1 is SGDLS and CDR2 is YYNGEE. V dropped 0 bases and J dropped 4 bases, with 13 bases sitting between them. The CDR3 totals 15 residues.

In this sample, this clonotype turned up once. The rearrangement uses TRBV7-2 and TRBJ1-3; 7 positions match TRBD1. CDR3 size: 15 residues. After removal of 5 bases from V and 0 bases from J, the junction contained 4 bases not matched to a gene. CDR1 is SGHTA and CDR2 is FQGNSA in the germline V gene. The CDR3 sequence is CASSPRGPSGNTIYF. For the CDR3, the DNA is TGTGCCAGCAGCCCTAGGGGGCCCTCTGGAAACACCATATATTTT.